A selection of T cell receptor beta chains follows, all from one sample in a study of blood T cell repertoires in COVID-19. Some clones are missing from TCRdb's copy, which holds only in-frame ones; the method was immunoSEQ multiplex PCR. The table shows about 200,000 clones, with 86% occurring only once. Sequencing used PBMCs or T cells enriched from blood (not recorded which). The receptors originated from a woman aged 40 to 50 with acute COVID-19. Each CDR3 is given with its conserved first and last residue. D genes are given only for firm matches. A row's size may be missing; if present it is once, few, many or a size class.

j_call v_call clone_size d_call cdr3_aa cdr3_nt
TRBJ2-2 TRBV7-7 NA TRBD1 CASSPTGQGTGELFF TGTGCCAGCAGCCCTACAGGACAGGGCACCGGGGAGCTGTTTTTT
TRBJ1-2 TRBV10-1 NA NA CASSDGLNYGYTF TGCGCCAGCAGTGACGGACTAAACTATGGCTACACCTTC
TRBJ1-2 TRBV6-5 NA TRBD1 CASMGTDYGYTF TGTGCCAGCATGGGGACAGACTATGGCTACACCTTC
TRBJ1-1 TRBV10-3 NA NA CAISSTFLKTEADTEAFF TGTGCCATCAGCTCCACATTCCTAAAGACAGAGGCGGATACTGAAGCTTTCTTT
TRBJ1-1 TRBV5-4 NA TRBD1 CASSSNRGNTEAFF TGTGCCAGCAGCTCCAACAGGGGGAACACTGAAGCTTTCTTT
TRBJ1-5 TRBV7-2 NA TRBD1 CASSLKTGGNQPQHF TGTGCCAGCAGCTTAAAGACAGGGGGCAATCAGCCCCAGCATTTT
TRBJ2-1 TRBV15 NA NA CATSRYLFGEAHNEQFF TGTGCCACCAGCAGGTATTTGTTCGGGGAGGCCCACAATGAGCAGTTCTTC
TRBJ1-2 TRBV5-6 once TRBD1 CASSSGTGDGYTF TGTGCCAGCAGCTCCGGGACAGGGGACGGCTACACCTTC
TRBJ1-6 TRBV20-1 NA NA CSATDTDNSPLHF TGCAGTGCTACTGACACTGATAATTCACCCCTCCACTTT
TRBJ2-7 TRBV7-9 few NA CASNTGQTYEQYF TGTGCCAGCAACACCGGACAGACCTACGAGCAGTACTTC
TRBJ2-1 TRBV4-1 NA NA CASSPSHERSSYNEQFF TGCGCCAGCAGCCCTAGCCATGAGCGGAGCTCCTACAATGAGCAGTTCTTC
TRBJ2-2 TRBV9 NA NA CASSVAGNTGELFF TGTGCCAGCAGCGTAGCAGGGAACACCGGGGAGCTGTTTTTT
TRBJ1-1 TRBV4-1 NA NA CASSQDQIDLWEAFF TGCGCCAGCAGCCAAGATCAAATAGATTTATGGGAAGCTTTCTTT
TRBJ2-1 TRBV19 NA TRBD2 CASSAAGGIYEQFF TGTGCCAGTAGTGCCGCGGGAGGTATCTATGAGCAGTTCTTC
TRBJ2-3 TRBV15 NA NA CATSRDQGTDTQYF TGTGCCACCAGCAGAGATCAGGGGACGGATACGCAGTATTTT
TRBJ1-1 TRBV19 NA NA CASSIVSQGLDTEAFF TGTGCCAGTAGTATAGTTTCCCAGGGGCTGGACACTGAAGCTTTCTTT
TRBJ1-6 TRBV4-2 NA TRBD1 CASSQVARQGTRNSPLHF TGTGCCAGCAGCCAGGTAGCCAGACAGGGGACGAGGAATTCACCCCTCCACTTT
TRBJ2-7 TRBV28 NA TRBD2 CASRSPQRDLRGEQYF TGTGCCAGCCGGTCCCCCCAGCGGGACCTTCGCGGCGAGCAGTACTTC
TRBJ2-1 TRBV9 many TRBD1 CASSPGTDYNEQFF TGTGCCAGCAGCCCCGGGACAGACTACAATGAGCAGTTCTTC
TRBJ2-1 TRBV10-1 few TRBD2 CASSESSWTSGGSYNEQFF TGCGCCAGCAGTGAGTCGTCTTGGACTAGCGGGGGGTCCTACAATGAGCAGTTCTTC
TRBJ2-2 TRBV24-1 NA NA CATSDLEGSGDTGELFF TGTGCCACCAGTGATCTTGAGGGAAGTGGGGACACCGGGGAGCTGTTTTTT
TRBJ2-1 TRBV30 NA NA CAWGRDRLPRGGRAYNEQFF TGTGCCTGGGGCCGGGACAGGCTCCCTCGGGGCGGGAGGGCCTACAATGAGCAGTTCTTC
TRBJ2-7 TRBV11-3 few NA CASSPKRSLASSYEQYF TGTGCCAGCAGCCCCAAGCGGTCCCTAGCGAGCTCCTACGAGCAGTACTTC
TRBJ2-7 TRBV5-1 NA NA CASSLGQTRSYEQYF TGCGCCAGCAGCTTAGGCCAGACTCGTTCCTACGAGCAGTACTTC
TRBJ2-3 TRBV28 NA TRBD1 CASSAPRDRGTDTQYF TGTGCCAGCAGTGCACCACGGGACAGGGGCACAGATACGCAGTATTTT
TRBJ1-5 TRBV5-1 few NA CASSLTVSQPQHF TGCGCCAGCAGCTTGACAGTTTCTCAGCCCCAGCATTTT
TRBJ2-3 TRBV3-1/TRBV3-2 NA TRBD2 CASSQWGLAGGPASQYF TGTGCCAGCAGCCAATGGGGACTAGCGGGAGGGCCGGCTTCGCAGTATTTT
TRBJ1-1 TRBV19 NA NA CASSTSRSRLNTEAFF TGTGCCAGTAGTACGTCTCGGAGCCGGTTAAACACTGAAGCTTTCTTT
TRBJ1-5 TRBV30 NA NA CAWSIREDQPQHF TGTGCCTGGAGTATACGGGAGGATCAGCCCCAGCATTTT
TRBJ2-3 TRBV27 NA TRBD1 CASSLRTGSTDTQYF TGTGCCAGCAGTTTACGGACAGGGAGCACAGATACGCAGTATTTT
TRBJ1-5 TRBV12-3/TRBV12-4 NA TRBD1 CASGTGNQPQHF TGTGCCAGCGGGACAGGCAATCAGCCCCAGCATTTT
TRBJ2-2 TRBV4-3 NA TRBD1 CASSLTGGNTGELFF TGCGCCAGCAGCCTAACAGGGGGCAACACCGGGGAGCTGTTTTTT
TRBJ2-5 TRBV28 NA TRBD2 CASSPPGGGKTQYF TGTGCCAGCAGTCCTCCGGGGGGGGGAAAGACCCAGTACTTC
TRBJ1-5 TRBV2 NA NA CASSLSSNQPQHF TGTGCCAGCAGTCTTAGTAGCAATCAGCCCCAGCATTTT
TRBJ2-3 TRBV5-4 NA TRBD2 CASSLDGTSGRTDTQYF TGTGCCAGCAGCTTGGACGGGACTAGCGGGAGAACAGATACGCAGTATTTT
TRBJ2-7 TRBV10-3 NA NA CAISESYHEQYF TGTGCCATCAGTGAGTCATATCACGAGCAGTACTTC
TRBJ2-7 TRBV2 NA TRBD2 CASKKYVNSGTPSRYEQYF TGTGCCAGCAAGAAGTATGTGAATAGCGGGACCCCTTCCCGGTACGAGCAGTACTTC
TRBJ2-3 TRBV7-2 NA NA CASSNRGDTQYF TGTGCCAGCAGCAATCGGGGAGATACGCAGTATTTT
TRBJ2-3 TRBV11-3 NA TRBD1 CASSPRDRGLEDTQYF TGTGCCAGCAGCCCCCGGGACAGGGGGCTGGAAGATACGCAGTATTTT
TRBJ1-3 TRBV19 NA TRBD1 CASRRDRDPGNTIYF TGTGCCAGCAGACGGGACAGGGATCCTGGAAACACCATATATTTT
TRBJ2-3 TRBV18 NA NA CASSPDYLSTDTQYF TGTGCCAGCTCCCCGGACTACCTCAGCACAGATACGCAGTATTTT
TRBJ2-7 TRBV24-1 once NA CATSRGTAEQYF TGTGCCACCAGCCGGGGGACAGCCGAGCAGTACTTC